A selection of T cell receptor beta chains follows, all from one sample in a study of T cells in Graves' hyperthyroidism and ophthalmopathy. TCRdb processed the multiplex PCR reads anew with MiXCR; each CDR3 protein has one entry. The data contain roughly 740,000 distinct CDR3 sequences, about 17% of them singletons. The specimen was blood. The receptors stem from a man in his late teens or twenties with Graves' hyperthyroidism. Both conserved end residues are part of each CDR3. Each record gives: J gene, V gene, D gene, clone size, CDR3 DNA, CDR3 protein. D genes are given only for firm matches. Clone size is stated in some rows and not others, as once, few, many or a class when expanded.

TRBJ2-5 TRBV18 . many TGTGCCAGCTCACCGGTGGGAGAGACCCAGTACTTC CASSPVGETQYF
TRBJ2-7 TRBV15 TRBD2 many TGTGCCACCAGCAAAGACCGACTAGCGGGAATTTACGAGCAGTACTTC CATSKDRLAGIYEQYF
TRBJ2-1 TRBV6-1 . . TGTGCCAGCAATGAGGTGGGTGAGCAGTTCTTC CASNEVGEQFF
TRBJ2-7 TRBV20-1 . . TGCAGTCCCACCCCCTGGCTCTACGAGCAGTACTTC CSPTPWLYEQYF
TRBJ1-2 TRBV7-2 . few TGTGCCAGCAGCTTAGAGATCACCAGGGGTGGTGGCTACACCTTC CASSLEITRGGGYTF
TRBJ2-3 TRBV6-2/TRBV6-3 . few TGTGCCAGCACCGAGATGGGGATAGCAGATACGCAGTATTTT CASTEMGIADTQYF
TRBJ1-6 TRBV29-1 . few TGCAGCGTTGAAGAGGGGTCCCATGGTTCCCTCCACTTT CSVEEGSHGSLHF
TRBJ2-6 TRBV11-2 TRBD1 . TGTGCCAGCAGCTTAGGGACAGGCACTCGTGGGGCCAACGTCCTGACTTTC CASSLGTGTRGANVLTF
TRBJ1-2 TRBV6-1 TRBD1 few TGTGCCAGCAGCCCCGGACAGGGCCGTTGGGGGGGCTACACCTTC CASSPGQGRWGGYTF
TRBJ2-1 TRBV7-9 TRBD2 few TGTGCCAGCAGCTTAGGACGCGGGAGGCAGTACAATGAGCAGTTCTTC CASSLGRGRQYNEQFF
TRBJ2-3 TRBV7-9 . many TGTGCCAGCAGCTTAGGCGGACCAGATACGCAGTATTTT CASSLGGPDTQYF
TRBJ1-2 TRBV9 . . TGTGCCAGCAGCGTAGCTCCCGATCCTGGGTATGGCTACACCTTC CASSVAPDPGYGYTF
TRBJ2-7 TRBV28 . many TGTGCCAGCAGTTCCCCGGCGGGAACGTACGAGCAGTACTTC CASSSPAGTYEQYF
TRBJ2-3 TRBV20-1 TRBD2 once TGCAGTGCTCGCGGGAGCCCGAGCACAGATACGCAGTATTTT CSARGSPSTDTQYF
TRBJ1-5 TRBV27 . many TGTGCCAGCAGTTTCGGACAGCATAGCAATCAGCCCCAGCATTTT CASSFGQHSNQPQHF
TRBJ2-5 TRBV6-2/TRBV6-3 . few TGTGCCAGCAATCCCGCCCCGGGGGCATCGGTGGAGACCCAGTACTTC CASNPAPGASVETQYF
TRBJ2-2 TRBV29-1 TRBD1 . TGCAGCGTTGAGACGGGACAGGGTAATACCGGGGAGCTATTTTTT CSVETGQGNTGELFF
TRBJ1-6 TRBV30 TRBD1 . TGTGCCTGGAGGACAGGGGACTATTCACCCCTCCACTTT CAWRTGDYSPLHF